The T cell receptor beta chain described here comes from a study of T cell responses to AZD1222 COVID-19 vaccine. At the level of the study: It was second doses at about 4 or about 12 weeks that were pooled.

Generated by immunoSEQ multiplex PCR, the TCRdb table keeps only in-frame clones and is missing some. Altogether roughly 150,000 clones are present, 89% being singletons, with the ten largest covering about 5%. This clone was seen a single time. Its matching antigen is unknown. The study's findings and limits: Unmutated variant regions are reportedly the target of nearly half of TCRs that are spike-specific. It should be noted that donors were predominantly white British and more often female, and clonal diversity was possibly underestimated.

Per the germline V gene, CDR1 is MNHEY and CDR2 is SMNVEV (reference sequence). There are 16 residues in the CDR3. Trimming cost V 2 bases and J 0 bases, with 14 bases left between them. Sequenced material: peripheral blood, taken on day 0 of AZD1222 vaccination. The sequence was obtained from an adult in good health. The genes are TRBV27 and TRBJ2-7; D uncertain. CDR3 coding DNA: TGTGCCAGCAGTTTAATTCGATCGACAAGCTCCTACGAGCAGTACTTC. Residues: CASSLIRSTSSYEQYF.